A selection of T cell receptor beta chains follows, all from one sample in a study of T cell responses to AZD1222 COVID-19 vaccine. Sequenced by immunoSEQ multiplex PCR; TCRdb stores in-frame clones only, minus some. This table has 150,000 to 200,000 clones, more than 85% appearing once. The specimen comprised peripheral blood, sampled on day 0 of AZD1222 vaccination. These receptors all come from an adult in good health. Each CDR3 is given with its conserved first and last residue. The D gene is left open where the match is weak. The size field is filled for only some rows; it gives once, few, many or a size class.

abundance	v_gene	j_gene	d_gene	CDR3nt	CDR3aa
once	TRBV12-3/TRBV12-4	TRBJ1-1	.	TGTGCCAGCAGTCCAGGCTTTGAAGCTTTCTTT	CASSPGFEAFF
.	TRBV5-6	TRBJ2-7	TRBD1	TGTGCCAGCAGTTTTCGGGGACAGGGGGGTTCCGAGCAGTACTTC	CASSFRGQGGSEQYF
.	TRBV13	TRBJ1-3	.	TGTGCCAGCAGTCACACAGGGACTGGAAACACCATATATTTT	CASSHTGTGNTIYF
.	TRBV14	TRBJ2-1	.	TGTGCCAGCAGCCAATTACAGGGAGCGAGCCCCTACAATGAGCAGTTCTTC	CASSQLQGASPYNEQFF
.	TRBV27	TRBJ2-2	TRBD1	TGTGCCAGCAGCCCGTACAGGGGCGCCCGACCATATACCGGGGAGCTGTTTTTT	CASSPYRGARPYTGELFF
.	TRBV5-1	TRBJ2-5	TRBD2	TGCGCCAGCAGCAAAGCGGGGTCCCAAGAGACCCAGTACTTC	CASSKAGSQETQYF
.	TRBV18	TRBJ2-7	.	TGTGCCAGCTCACCTTATACTAGGGGCTACGAGCAGTACTTC	CASSPYTRGYEQYF
.	TRBV12-5	TRBJ2-7	TRBD1	TGTGCTAGTGGTTTGGGACAGGGTGGTTACGAGCAGTACTTC	CASGLGQGGYEQYF
.	TRBV7-9	TRBJ2-2	TRBD1	TGTGCCAGCAGCTTAGGGGGACAGGTGAACACCGGGGAGCTGTTTTTT	CASSLGGQVNTGELFF
.	TRBV4-1	TRBJ2-2	TRBD2	TGCGCCAGCAAATCTAGCGGGACGGGTACCGGGGAGCTGTTTTTT	CASKSSGTGTGELFF
.	TRBV6-4	TRBJ2-2	.	TGTGCCAGCAGTGAAAGGGCGTCGACCGGGGAGCTGTTTTTT	CASSERASTGELFF
few	TRBV6-1	TRBJ1-1	.	TGTGCCAGCAGTGAAGCTGGAGAGAACACTGAAGCTTTCTTT	CASSEAGENTEAFF
.	TRBV2	TRBJ2-7	.	TGTGCCAGCATCTATGCGGGGTTCCGCCTCGAGCAGTACTTC	CASIYAGFRLEQYF
.	TRBV7-6	TRBJ2-3	.	TGTGCCAGCAGCTTAACTCTACCCTTGAGCACAGATACGCAGTATTTT	CASSLTLPLSTDTQYF
.	TRBV15	TRBJ1-5	.	TGTGCCACCCAAGCGGCTCTCAATCAGCCCCAGCATTTT	CATQAALNQPQHF
.	TRBV28	TRBJ1-5	.	TGTGCCAGCAGTTTAACCGGGACCTTTGGCAGCAATCAGCCCCAGCATTTT	CASSLTGTFGSNQPQHF
.	TRBV19	TRBJ2-7	.	TGTGCCAGTAGTATAGACCGGGACGGGTACGAGCAGTACTTC	CASSIDRDGYEQYF
.	TRBV4-1	TRBJ2-7	TRBD1	TGCGCCAGCAGCCAAACGTGGGACAGCCCCTACGAGCAGTACTTC	CASSQTWDSPYEQYF
.	TRBV5-4	TRBJ1-2	TRBD1	TGTGCCAGCACCAGGACAGGGGGCCCCTCAGCTAACTATGGCTACACCTTC	CASTRTGGPSANYGYTF
.	TRBV19	TRBJ2-7	.	TGTGCCAGTAGTAAAGCGGGCCCAAGCTCCTACGAGCAGTACTTC	CASSKAGPSSYEQYF
.	TRBV3-1/TRBV3-2	TRBJ1-2	.	TGTGCCAGCAGCCATTCCCCAAACAACTATGGCTACACCTTC	CASSHSPNNYGYTF
once	TRBV6-6	TRBJ2-1	.	TGTGCCAGCACCAGAGACAGACACAATGAGCAGTTCTTC	CASTRDRHNEQFF
.	TRBV18	TRBJ1-2	TRBD1	TGTGCCAGCTCACCTCCGGGACAGGGTAGTGGCTACACCTTC	CASSPPGQGSGYTF
once	TRBV29-1	TRBJ1-2	.	TGCAGCGCCCGGTTTGGGGGGCCAAACTATGGCTACACCTTC	CSARFGGPNYGYTF
few	TRBV6-5	TRBJ1-5	TRBD1	TGTGCCACTCTGACAGGGGCTACAAGCAATCAGCCCCAGCATTTT	CATLTGATSNQPQHF
.	TRBV24-1	TRBJ2-1	TRBD2	TGTGCCACCAGTGATCCGGGGACTAGCGGGAATGAGCAGTTCTTC	CATSDPGTSGNEQFF
.	TRBV7-2	TRBJ2-1	.	TGTGCCAGCAGCTCCCCTGCGGGATTTAAGTTCTTC	CASSSPAGFKFF
.	TRBV12-2	TRBJ1-1	.	TGTGCAAGTCGCTTAATTGAGACGGCGGCAGCTTTCTTT	CASRLIETAAAFF
.	TRBV5-1	TRBJ2-2	TRBD2	TGCGCCAGCAGCTTGGTATCCCCTACTAGCGGGAGGAAATGGAACACCGGGGAGCTGTTTTTT	CASSLVSPTSGRKWNTGELFF
.	TRBV4-1	TRBJ1-4	.	TGCGCCAGCAGCCAAGCGAGGCAGGGCGGTGAAAAACTGTTTTTT	CASSQARQGGEKLFF
.	TRBV11-2	TRBJ2-7	TRBD2	TGTGCCAGCAGCTCCTGGGACTACTACGAGCAGTACTTC	CASSSWDYYEQYF
.	TRBV6-5	TRBJ1-1	.	TGTGCCAGCAGTTTGGCTTTCAACACTGAAGCTTTCTTT	CASSLAFNTEAFF
.	TRBV19	TRBJ1-1	.	TGTGCCAGTAGTTTCGCAGGAGATCCCAACACTGAAGCTTTCTTT	CASSFAGDPNTEAFF
.	TRBV27	TRBJ2-5	.	TGTGCCAGCAGTCACTGGGGCGGCCAAGAGACCCAGTACTTC	CASSHWGGQETQYF
.	TRBV5-4	TRBJ1-3	.	TGCGCCTCAGGAATCTTCTCTGGAAACACCATATATTTT	CASGIFSGNTIYF
.	TRBV12-3/TRBV12-4	TRBJ2-1	.	TGTGCCAGCAGTTTGAGGACACCTGGGAAGCAGTTCTTC	CASSLRTPGKQFF
.	TRBV18	TRBJ1-4	TRBD1	TGTGCCAGCGCCTCCGGGACAGGACAAAATGAAAAACTGTTTTTT	CASASGTGQNEKLFF
.	TRBV7-9	TRBJ2-1	.	TGTGCCAGCAGCGCTTTCCATGAGCAGTTCTTC	CASSAFHEQFF
.	TRBV27	TRBJ1-5	.	TGTGCCAGCAGTTTATCAGACAGTAATCAGCCCCAGCATTTT	CASSLSDSNQPQHF
.	TRBV18	TRBJ1-5	TRBD1	TGTGCCAGCTCCCCCGGGACAGGGGATCAGCCCCAGCATTTT	CASSPGTGDQPQHF
.	TRBV7-8	TRBJ2-1	.	TGTGCCAGCAGCTTAGACCGGGGCAATGAGCAGTTCTTC	CASSLDRGNEQFF